This record looks at one T cell receptor beta chain sequence and its context. Its antigen target is currently unknown. No much larger clonotype is one base removed from it; base qualities were not supplied. This record belongs to a study of shared clonotypes between healthy human individuals (dated by TCRdb to 2018 to 2021). About the full investigation: The cohort comprised a couple of women and a few men aged 18 to 49 years. For each donor, three plates each were used for CD4 naive and CD4 memory, two plates were used for CD8 naive, and one plate was used for CD8 memory. Blood TCR repertoires of five healthy adults were deeply sequenced to estimate repertoire size and the extent of clonotype sharing between individuals. To increase sequencing depth and limit assay-specific biases, different laboratories used diverse techniques to prepare libraries and sequence TCR repertoires. Between about 0.85 and 9.5 billion PBMCs per donor were obtained by leukapheresis.

The donors were healthy, HIV-negative adults who had no recently reported acute infections or vaccinations. Only Caucasian adults living in Nashville, Tennessee, USA were represented among the donors. CD4+ T cells were enriched by magnetic negative selection, after which naive cells were positively selected on CD45RA and the negative fraction was taken as the memory subset. After blood collection by leukapheresis, PBMCs were isolated using Ficoll-Histopaque density gradient centrifugation and then cryopreserved in the vapor phase of liquid nitrogen. Analytical flow cytometry was used to check the purity and quantity of each magnetically sorted T cell population. From each sorted fraction, genomic DNA was isolated and quantified by UV absorbance on a Nanodrop 2000c. TCR CDR3 regions were amplified from genomic DNA by multiplex PCR using the deep immunoSEQ assay. Genomic DNA extracted from each cell subset was distributed evenly over all wells of several immunoSEQ 96-well plates, and each plate served as one replicate. Each replicate PCR for sorted subsets received about 180 ng genomic DNA, equal to tens of thousands of T cell genomes. The purified libraries were quantified using a Qubit 3.0 fluorometer, sized with a Bioanalyzer 2100, and then quantified again using the KAPA Library Quantification kit. A separate single-read 150-cycle Illumina NextSeq 550 flow cell was used to sequence each immunoSEQ 96-well plate. Processing in the source paper ran as follows. Because the immunoSEQ output included only junctional sequences and no quality scores, the filtering could not be the same as the filtering used for full-length reads. Sequences were annotated with PyIR, a Python wrapper for IgBLAST v1.9, using IMGT germline references to assign V/J genes and CDR3. Any read was removed if the V/J assignment was weak (E-value above 1e-6), the CDR3 was missing, or the read contained stop codons, out-of-frame junctions, or ambiguous translated residues. V3J clonotypes were defined as sequences sharing the same inferred V gene, J gene, and CDR3 amino acid sequence. The percentage overlap between two repertoires was calculated by dividing the number of shared unique clonotypes by the size of the smaller repertoire. Repertoire richness was assessed with RTK rarefaction, the Chao1 estimator, and Recon v2.1 estimates of unobserved clonotypes. Generation probabilities for all TCRbeta clonotypes obtained by the gDNA method from a handful of donors were computed using OLGA. TCRdb holds this immuneACCESS table with in-frame rearrangements only. Some clones are missing; in checked studies, unresolved V genes explain under half, and the rest has no known cause. That table gives V, J and clone size, and the DNA gave D and trimming. The sample data list millions of clones, and 85% to 95% of these were observed just once. Around 0.4% of the sample belongs to the ten largest clones.

General findings and caveats noted by the study authors: Only blood was sampled, and tissue TCR repertoires likely differ from those in blood. The genetic and exposure-history diversity represented was limited by the small number of donors. Rarefaction of sorted-subset datasets indicated incomplete sequencing despite the large sequencing depth. Larger estimated clonotype richness was generally found for naive subsets than for memory subsets. Compared with non-shared clonotypes, the clonotypes found in all four sorted-subset donors had higher generation probabilities. Across a handful of donors, around 5.4% of naive CD4, roughly 3.8% of naive CD8, about 2.3% of memory CD4, and about 0.44% of memory CD8 clonotypes were shared. Pairwise subsampling led to the expectation that sequencing depth would affect the degree of clonotype sharing among donors.

This TCR was recovered from a man between 18 and 29 years old in good health. Some clones in this sample may be carry-over from other donors' samples. Material for sequencing was naive CD4+ T cells from PBMCs. What the cell subset or site label conveys for this sample: CD45RA+ positively selected.

The CDR3 loop reads CASSYVVVAYNEQFF. The DNA is TGTGCCAGCAGTTACGTAGTAGTCGCATACAATGAGCAGTTCTTC. The receptor chain draws on TRBV6-6 and TRBJ2-1; no D gene call is confident. The CDR3 sequence holds 15 residues, the cysteine and phenylalanine included. The CDR3 DNA has 45 bases and is translated from base 1. V is reduced by 2 bases and J by 4 bases, leaving a spacing of 12 bases between them. The germline V gene (reference sequence) specifies MNHNY as CDR1 and SVGAGI as CDR2.